The 17 T cell receptor beta chains presented below share a single source sample, sequenced in a study of immune cell composition in non-small cell lung cancer. The table came from immunoSEQ multiplex PCR; TCRdb's copy has only in-frame clones and leaves some out. This sample has about 4,500 clones, with around 68% found just once. The normal lung sample lay at least 3 cm, and maximally far, from the tumour. Sequencing input: non-adjacent lung tissue. Source of these receptors: a human donor with non-small cell lung cancer.

The chain links TRBV6-6 to TRBJ2-1, with TRBD1 as a possible D gene (5 bases). Germline V gene data show CDR1 as MNHNY and CDR2 as SVGAGI (reference sequence). Trimming removed 10 bases at V and 7 bases at J, with 23 bases between. CDR3 length: 15 residues. CDR3 sequence: CAIRSGNLGPNEQFF. The CDR3 DNA reads as TGTGCCATCAGGTCAGGGAATTTAGGGCCGAATGAGCAGTTCTTC.

This clone was counted a few times. The chain recombines TRBV14 with TRBJ2-2; 7 bases are a match to TRBD1. This CDR3 has 17 amino acids. V lost 1 base, J lost 4 bases, and 9 bases stayed unmatched. Germline V gene lookup returns CDR1 SGHDN and CDR2 FVKESK. As DNA, the CDR3 is TGTGCCAGCAGCCAAGTAGAGGGGGCTTACGCCACCGGGGAGCTGTTTTTT. Its protein product is CASSQVEGAYATGELFF.

V is TRBV4-3 and J is TRBJ1-6, with D possibly being TRBD1 (5 bases). V lost 0 bases and J 3 bases, leaving 21 bases between the germline ends. Per germline, CDR1 LGHNA and CDR2 YSLEER. CDR3 length equals 20 residues. The CDR3 nucleotides read TGCGCCAGCAGCCAAGATCCCCAGACAGCCACCCCGGGCTATAATTCACCCCTCCACTTT. Translated, it gives CASSQDPQTATPGYNSPLHF.

The chain links TRBV2 to TRBJ2-5, with a weak D call TRBD1 (5 bases). CDR3 length: 14 amino acids. The germline gives CDR1 SNHLY, CDR2 FYNNEI. The ends were cut back, 7 bases at V and 6 bases at J, with 18 bases in the middle. CDR3 amino acids: CASTLMGQGQTQYF. The DNA of the CDR3 is TGTGCCAGCACCCTGATGGGGCAGGGCCAGACCCAGTACTTC. The full variable domain, in which reference TRBV2 and TRBJ2-5 provide the parts outside the CDR3, is EPEVTQTPSHQVTQMGQEVILRCVPISNHLYFYWYRQILGQKVEFLVSFYNNEISEKSEIFDDQFSVERPDGSNFTLKIRSTKLEDSAMYFCASTLMGQGQTQYFGPGTRLLVL.

The gene calls are TRBV5-1 and TRBJ2-1; D is unresolved. Germline-derived CDR1 and CDR2 are SGHRS and YFSETQ. The CDR3 has 15 residues. The V end lost 1 base, the J end lost 7 bases, and 15 bases lay between the germline ends. The CDR3 region is CASSLTQNEWNEQFF. CDR3 in DNA: TGCGCCAGCAGCTTGACACAAAATGAGTGGAATGAGCAGTTCTTC.

The J gene is TRBJ2-5, the V gene TRBV7-2; perhaps TRBD2 as D (6 bases). V lost 1 base and J 4 bases, leaving 13 bases between the germline ends. Germline CDR1 is SGHTA and CDR2 is FQGNSA. The CDR3 length is 15 residues. This chain's CDR3 is CASSLDPGRGETQYF. The CDR3, as DNA: TGTGCCAGCAGCTTAGATCCAGGGCGGGGAGAGACCCAGTACTTC.

This rearrangement joins TRBV19 to TRBJ1-1, with TRBD1 matching over 12 bases. Germline V gene lookup returns CDR1 LNHDA and CDR2 SQIVND (reference sequence). The CDR3 contains 16 residues. V trimming: 5 bases; J trimming: 5 bases; junction bases outside the gene matches: 9. CDR3 coding DNA: TGTGCCAGTAGTCTAGGGACAGGGGGCGCGGGTACTGAAGCTTTCTTT. Translation: CASSLGTGGAGTEAFF.

Comments on this clone: At one of its ends the junction is not consistent with the germline gene, which may arise from a read error. The chain recombines TRBV7-6 with TRBJ2-7; D ambiguous. CDR3 length equals 17 residues. Germline CDR1 and CDR2: SGHVS and FNYEAQ. The CDR3, as DNA: TGTGCCAGCAACTTAGGATCAGGCAGGATTGGAGTGGGCGAGCAGTACTTC. Translation: CASNLGSGRIGVGEQYF.

This clone appeared a few times. The V call is TRBV30, the J call TRBJ1-6, with D unclear. This CDR3 comprises 13 residues. Germline V CDR1 and CDR2: GTSNPN, SVGIG (reference sequence). V was trimmed by 3 bases and J by 4 bases, leaving 7 bases between them. The CDR3 sequence is CAWREQYNSPLHF. The CDR3 DNA reads TGTGCCTGGAGGGAACAGTATAATTCACCCCTCCACTTT.

V and J are TRBV5-4 and TRBJ1-2, with D uncertain. V was pared by 3 bases and J by 7 bases, with 25 bases between. Per germline, CDR1 SGHNT and CDR2 YYREEE (reference sequence). The CDR3 totals 17 residues. This CDR3 reads CASSSGAGFFSFRGYTF. CDR3 bases: TGTGCCAGCAGCTCGGGCGCAGGTTTTTTTAGTTTTCGTGGCTACACCTTC.

The chain is built from TRBV7-3 and TRBJ2-1, with 9 bases fitting TRBD2. The CDR3 length is 14 residues. The trim removed 2 bases at V and 6 bases at J, leaving 2 bases unmatched. Germline values: CDR1 SGHTA, CDR2 FQGTGA. The CDR3 nucleotides are TGTGCCAGCAGCTTAGCGGGGGGGATCAATGAGCAGTTCTTC. It encodes CASSLAGGINEQFF.

The chain has TRBV6-6 and TRBJ1-2; 8 nucleotides align to TRBD1. The junction had 5 bases not matched to a gene; V was cut back by 8 bases and J by 3 bases. The CDR3 extends over 13 amino acids. Germline CDR1 reads MNHNY; CDR2 reads SVGAGI (reference sequence). The CDR3 DNA sequence: TGTGCCAGCTCCGGGACAGGAGACTATGGCTACACCTTC. Translating gives CASSGTGDYGYTF.

This chain joins TRBV27 and TRBJ2-1; 9 bases map to TRBD2. V gave up 3 bases and J gave up 7 bases; unmatched junction bases: 4. Germline values: CDR1 MNHEY, CDR2 SMNVEV (reference sequence). This CDR3 comprises 14 residues. CDR3: CASSLGGGDNEQFF. CDR3 sequence (DNA): TGTGCCAGCAGTTTGGGCGGGGGGGATAATGAGCAGTTCTTC.

CDR3 region: CASSEALLGEGDGYTF. The CDR3 DNA reads TGTGCCAGCAGTGAAGCGCTTCTGGGGGAGGGGGATGGCTACACCTTC. The chain couples TRBV2 to TRBJ1-2, with D perhaps matching TRBD1 (6 bases). CDR3 length equals 16 residues. V was shortened by 0 bases and J by 6 bases, with 17 bases between the two germline ends. CDR1 and CDR2 (germline): SNHLY, FYNNEI.

The rearrangement links TRBV18 to TRBJ2-3, with TRBD2 identical over 8 bases. V was clipped by 3 bases and J by 2 bases; unmatched bases: 7. The germline V gene has CDR1 KGHSH and CDR2 LQKENI. The CDR3 runs 16 residues. The CDR3 nucleotides read TGTGCCAGCTCACCTAGTGGCGGGGGGACCACAGATACGCAGTATTTT. Residues: CASSPSGGGTTDTQYF.

The chain uses TRBV4-3 and TRBJ1-4; D is possibly TRBD1 (6 bases). Trimming cost V 0 bases and J 8 bases, with 16 bases left between them. This CDR3 contains 16 residues. Germline V gene data show CDR1 as LGHNA and CDR2 as YSLEER. CDR3 loop: CASSQDEWGRWEKLFF. In nucleotides, the CDR3 is TGCGCCAGCAGCCAAGATGAGTGGGGGCGATGGGAAAAACTGTTTTTT.

The CDR3 loop reads CASSTGLAAVEAFF. Written as DNA, the CDR3 is TGTGCCAGCAGTACAGGGCTCGCGGCGGTTGAAGCTTTCTTT. The chain combines TRBV7-3 with TRBJ1-1, with D tentatively TRBD1 (6 bases). This CDR3 has 14 residues. The V and J ends lost 6 bases and 7 bases respectively, with 18 bases between them. CDR1 SGHTA and CDR2 FQGTGA come from the germline V gene. Variable domain in full (rest from reference TRBV7-3 and TRBJ1-1): GAGVSQTPSNKVTEKGKYVELRCDPISGHTALYWYRQSLGQGPEFLIYFQGTGAADDSGLPNDRFFAVRPEGSVSTLKIQRTERGDSAVYLCASSTGLAAVEAFFGQGTRLTVV.